This T cell receptor beta chain was recorded in a study of OX40 agonist ivuxolimab in advanced cancers. Study in general: People in dose escalation had one of these cancers: hepatocellular carcinoma, melanoma, renal cell or head and neck cancer.

Autoimmune disease history or systemic immunosuppression barred patients. Blood got drawn at baseline, again on cycle 4 day 1, and then on cycle 7 day 1. Study outcomes and limitations: The study observed clonal expansion of CD4+ and CD8+ blood T cells by week 6 at 0.1 to 3.0 mg/kg.

On this clone: Antigen specificity is unknown.

The CDR3 has 14 amino acids. V gave up 5 bases and J gave up 6 bases, with 15 bases separating them. The germline V gene has CDR1 SGHTA and CDR2 FQGTGA. Libraries were prepared by immunoSEQ multiplex PCR; TCRdb keeps only in-frame clonotypes and omits some of them. The top ten hold about 1.6% of the sample, which has 95,000 to 100,000 clones, roughly 80% seen once. This sample comprised CD4+ or CD8+ T cells sorted from blood, obtained in a trial of the OX40 agonist ivuxolimab. The sequence was obtained from an adult with an advanced solid tumor such as melanoma, head and neck, liver or kidney cancer. The chain combines TRBV7-3 with TRBJ2-3; D unclear. DNA for the CDR3: TGTGCCAGCAGCGCCGGATCTAGGTTGGATACGCAGTATTTT. This encodes CASSAGSRLDTQYF.